The TCR beta chain under discussion was sequenced for a study of cytomegalovirus exposure and HLA in healthy donors. About this clone: The antigen remains undetermined.

Findings of the study overall: In the roughly 110 validation repertoires, about 94% of cluster scores exceeded 0, per a later analysis. The authors listed around 150 TCR beta chains as cytomegalovirus-associated.

The V and J ends lost 4 bases and 6 bases respectively, with 10 bases between them. The CDR3 is made up of 12 amino acids. Germline-derived CDR1 and CDR2 are SEHNR and FQNEAQ (reference sequence). Data came from immunoSEQ multiplex PCR; TCRdb stores just in-frame clones and leaves some out. The table shows approximately 110,000 clones, with about 90% occurring only once. The sample comprised PBMCs. The rearrangement links TRBV7-9 to TRBJ2-7, with D maybe TRBD2 (6 bases). This clonotype was sampled from a woman between 18 and 29 years old in good health and CMV-seronegative. The CDR3 loop is CASSSGVGEQYF. For the CDR3, the DNA is TGTGCCAGCAGCTCGGGGGTCGGCGAGCAGTACTTC.